A single sample is the source of the 6 T cell receptor beta chains below, sequenced in a study of blood T cells in healthy people across ages. A sample-barcoded 5' primer and a J-beta primer mix were used in a second PCR of roughly 7 to 11 cycles. Using its own MiXCR run on the 5' RACE reads, TCRdb lists one record per CDR3 protein. The table records about 1,400,000 distinct CDR3 sequences, 42% of them present only once. The sequencing sample was made of blood. The receptors derive from a woman under 30 in good health.

The rearrangement joins TRBV2 to TRBJ2-7; no clear D gene. This CDR3 region has 14 residues. V was cut by 1 base and J by 3 bases, with 10 bases left in between. From germline, CDR1 is SNHLY and CDR2 FYNNEI. CDR3 bases: TGTGCCAGCAGTGAAGATGCTTTGGGCTACGAGCAGTACTTC. Its protein product is CASSEDALGYEQYF.

This rearrangement joins TRBV4-1 to TRBJ2-1; tentative D call: TRBD2 (7 bases). This CDR3 has 17 amino acids. Germline values: CDR1 MGHRA, CDR2 YSYEKL. V lost 4 bases, J lost 0 bases, and 16 bases lay in between. CDR3 bases: TGCGCCAGCAGCCCAGCGGGGACATTGAGCTCCTACAATGAGCAGTTCTTC. Translating gives CASSPAGTLSSYNEQFF.

This clonotype was observed a handful of times. The genes are TRBV7-8 and TRBJ2-7; perhaps TRBD2 as D (6 bases). V lost 5 bases to trimming and J lost 0 bases, with 14 bases between them. This CDR3 comprises 15 residues. The germline CDR1 and CDR2 sequences are SGHVS and FQNEAQ. The CDR3 loop is CASSPRDFLSYEQYF. CDR3 coding DNA: TGTGCCAGCAGCCCGCGGGACTTTCTCTCCTACGAGCAGTACTTC.

V gene TRBV29-1 combines with J gene TRBJ1-2; 9 nucleotides match TRBD1. V gave up 4 bases and J gave up 6 bases; unmatched junction bases: 6. Germline CDR1 and CDR2: SQVTM and ANQGSEA. The CDR3 has 13 amino acids. The CDR3 here is CSVGGQGRHGYTF. The CDR3 DNA is TGCAGCGTTGGAGGACAGGGGCGGCATGGCTACACCTTC.

Only a few counts were recorded for this clonotype. CDR3 DNA sequence: TGCGCCAGCAGCTTCAGGAGCGGGAGGTCCTACGAGCAGTACTTC. It encodes CASSFRSGRSYEQYF. J is TRBJ2-7 and V is TRBV5-1; 9 bases match TRBD2. In germline, CDR1 is SGHRS, CDR2 YFSETQ. V was pared by 2 bases and J by 1 base, with 4 bases of the junction left unmatched. The CDR3 runs to 15 residues.

V gene TRBV5-1 combines with J gene TRBJ2-5; D unclear. This CDR3 has 14 amino acids. Trimming pared 0 bases from V and 5 bases from J, leaving 11 bases between. CDR1 and CDR2 (germline): SGHRS, YFSETQ. The chain's CDR3 is CASSLATNEETQYF. CDR3 DNA: TGCGCCAGCAGCTTGGCCACCAATGAGGAGACCCAGTACTTC.